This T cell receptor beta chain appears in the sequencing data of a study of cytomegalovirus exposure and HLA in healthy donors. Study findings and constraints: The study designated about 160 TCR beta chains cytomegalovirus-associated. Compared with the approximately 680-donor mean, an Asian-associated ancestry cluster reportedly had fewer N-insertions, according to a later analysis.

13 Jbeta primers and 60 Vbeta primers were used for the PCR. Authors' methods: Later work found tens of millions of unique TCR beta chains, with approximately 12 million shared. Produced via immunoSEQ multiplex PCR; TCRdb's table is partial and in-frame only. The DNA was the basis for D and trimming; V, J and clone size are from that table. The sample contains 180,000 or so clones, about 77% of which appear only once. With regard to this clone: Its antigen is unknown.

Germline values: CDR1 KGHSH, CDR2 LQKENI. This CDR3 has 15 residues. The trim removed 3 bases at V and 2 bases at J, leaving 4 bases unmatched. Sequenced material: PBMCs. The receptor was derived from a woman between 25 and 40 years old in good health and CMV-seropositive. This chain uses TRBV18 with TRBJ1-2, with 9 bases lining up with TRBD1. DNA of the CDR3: TGTGCCAGCTCACCCGAGGGACAGGGCAACTATGGCTACACCTTC. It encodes CASSPEGQGNYGYTF.